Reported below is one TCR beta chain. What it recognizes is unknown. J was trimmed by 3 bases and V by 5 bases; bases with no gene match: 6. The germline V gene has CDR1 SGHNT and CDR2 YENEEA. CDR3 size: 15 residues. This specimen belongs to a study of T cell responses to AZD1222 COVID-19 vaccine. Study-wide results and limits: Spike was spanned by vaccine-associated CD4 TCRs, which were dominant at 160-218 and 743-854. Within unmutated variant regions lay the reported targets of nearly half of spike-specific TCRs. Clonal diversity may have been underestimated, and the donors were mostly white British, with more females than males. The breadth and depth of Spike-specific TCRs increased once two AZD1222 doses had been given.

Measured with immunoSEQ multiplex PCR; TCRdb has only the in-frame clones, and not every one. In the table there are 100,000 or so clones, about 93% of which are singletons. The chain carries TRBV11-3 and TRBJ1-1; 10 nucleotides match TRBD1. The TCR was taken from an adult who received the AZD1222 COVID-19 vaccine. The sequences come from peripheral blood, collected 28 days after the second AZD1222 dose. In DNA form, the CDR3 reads TGTGCCAGCAGCCCCCGGACAGGGGGGGACACTGAAGCTTTCTTT. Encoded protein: CASSPRTGGDTEAFF.